This TCR beta chain was obtained from a study of cytomegalovirus exposure and HLA in healthy donors listed by TCRdb under 2017. About the study as a whole: According to an earlier analysis of several hundred of the donors, roughly 180 million T cells yielded over 90 million unique TCR beta sequences and approximately 280 Gb of sequence data. An early release that covered roughly 600 HLA-typed donors contained around 330 gigabases of sequencing data and around 80 million unique TCR sequences. Among the roughly 370 genotyped donors, about 85% belonged to the genetic ancestry cluster associated with self-reported Caucasian donors. The study aimed to test whether cataloging public T cell receptors could reveal signatures of past pathogen exposure. The study used immunosequencing to profile the T cell repertoires of under 700 subjects and linked those repertoires to cytomegalovirus serostatus. In addition to the first cohort of around 670 subjects, a separate validation cohort of 120 different subjects was used. The study combined high-throughput TCR immunosequencing, statistical association of individual TCRs with disease status, and machine learning to predict cytomegalovirus infection status. A later analysis re-analyzed previously published TCR beta repertoires from 666 donors and added high-resolution HLA genotyping to study TCR occurrence patterns. Rather than using new phenotypic data, the later analysis identified candidate immune exposures from TCR beta sequences and from how often those sequences occurred across donors. An earlier analysis of 450 to 750 of the donors used high-throughput TCR beta sequencing to judge whether each TCR beta V gene segment behaved as functional or pseudogenic. Donor age, sex, ethnicity and CMV serostatus were collected together with the repertoire data. A later genetic analysis took genome-wide SNP genotypes for about 55% of the roughly 670 donors and used that subset as a discovery cohort. All discovery cohort repertoires had been generated on a single sequencing platform. Class I and class II HLA loci were covered by the typing at four-digit resolution. Typing coverage varied by locus: 629-630 donors for A, B, C, DRB1 and DQB1; about 520 for DQA1; approximately 570 for DPA1; approximately 470 for DPB1. Roughly 5 DR-DQ haplotypes were handled as single units for association and clustering, since linkage in the cohort was strong. Across some 400 genotyped donors of the cohort, an average of about 200,000 unique TCR beta nucleotide sequences per donor were sequenced, and 15% to 20% of those sequences were non-productive.

The full study reports these points: According to a later genetic analysis, donors in an Asian-associated ancestry cluster had fewer N-insertions in productive TCRs than the approximately 650-donor mean. A later genetic analysis associated a missense DCLRE1C variant with V-gene and J-gene trimming of TCR beta chains, and an independent cohort replicated the association. A further reported finding was that TCR beta sequences accurately predicted the HLA-A and HLA-B alleles for most subjects in the first cohort. Because counts were too low, some 17 rarely observed V segments, including chromosome 9 orphons, were excluded from the earlier analysis of some 590 of the donors. In both the original and validation cohorts, the classifier was reported to diagnose cytomegalovirus status with high specificity and sensitivity. The study gave a list of 150 to 200 TCR beta chains associated with cytomegalovirus. In an earlier analysis of over 550 of the donors, most TCR beta V segments were observed in productive rearrangements about 87% or about 30% of the time, broadly matching IMGT annotations. Roughly uniform sequencing depth across donors was assumed in presence/absence analyses, although this assumption may not hold. In this cohort, only TCR beta chains were sequenced, and detectable features were limited by the absence of alpha or paired-chain data. Some IMGT-functional V segments, including TRBV6-2 and TRBV6-3, could not be distinguished by the 87-base-pair reads and were therefore excluded. According to a later analysis, TCR association rates differed among HLA loci, with DRB1 alleles showing the most associated TCRs and HLA-C alleles showing the fewest. Because some donors lacked HLA typing at each locus, the association tests relied only on the typed subset. Correlated functional status among segregating V segments might reflect linkage disequilibrium, but an unknown experimental factor could not be ruled out. In a later analysis, HLA-associated TCR beta chains were found to be more clonally expanded and to have lower generation probabilities than equally common non-associated chains. While some public TCRs were present in many individuals, most TCR sequences turned up only very rarely across donors. The authors suggested that the approach could potentially be extended to other disease states and immunological phenotypes. A cluster of highly shared sequence variants was judged likely to be a technical artifact of the sequencing pipeline. In vitro tests confirmed that a few of the cytomegalovirus-associated TCR beta chains recognize cytomegalovirus antigens. According to a later analysis, most CMV-associated TCR beta chains appeared to be HLA-restricted, and the HLA associations seemed to be driven largely by CMV exposure. At a false discovery rate of 0.05, a later analysis linked around 15,000 TCR beta sequences to specific HLA alleles. According to a later analysis, parvovirus B19, influenza, CMV and Epstein-Barr virus appeared linked to several top co-occurrence clusters. The only immune exposure information available for the cohort was CMV serostatus. When HLA alleles, especially DR and DQ, strongly co-occurred, attributing TCR associations to individual alleles was difficult.

CDR3 length: 14 amino acids, cysteine to phenylalanine. This entry keeps only the CDR3 DNA: 42 bases, framed from base 1. From the germline V gene (reference sequence), CDR1 is MNHEY and CDR2 is SMNVEV. The junction shows trimming of 0 bases on V and 8 bases on J, and the gene matches do not reach 4 bases of it. In regard to this clone: What antigen it recognizes has not been identified. The input lacks base qualities; no much larger clone sits a single base away.

In total, approximately 700 healthy bone marrow donors made up the cohort. At the time of sampling, every cohort member was nominally healthy, though immune exposures that went unrecorded were likely present. The donor was CMV seronegative and was included in the group of approximately 350 seronegative cohort members. A peripheral blood sample was provided by each donor, and peripheral blood mononuclear cells were used for TCR beta sequencing. Genomic DNA extraction from the blood cell samples was performed with the Qiagen DNeasy Blood Extraction Kit. To prepare the library, the immunoSEQ multiplex PCR assay was applied. For the multiplex PCR, a mixture combining 60 forward primers for TCR Vbeta segments and 13 reverse primers for TCR Jbeta segments was used. The CDR3 region of rearranged TCR beta genes was amplified from genomic DNA with a multiplex PCR assay. The Illumina HiSeq System was used to sequence the amplified TCR beta libraries as 87-base-pair reads. In the original analysis: Across the 666 repertoires, a later analysis counted 80 million or so unique TCR beta chains, around 11 million of which were shared by at least two donors. Raw reads were error-corrected and collapsed into unique sequences by a nearest-neighbor algorithm in which closely related sequences were merged to remove PCR and sequencing errors. CDR3 sequences were aligned to IMGT reference sequences to assign V, D and J gene segments. For a sequence to be retained, a match of at least six nucleotides was required to both a V gene segment and a J gene segment. Rearrangements were classified as productive when the CDR3 lacked stop codons and remained in frame with V and J, and all other rearrangements were classified as non-productive. Following IMGT convention, CDR3 was defined as the stretch from the second conserved V-encoded cysteine up to the conserved J-encoded phenylalanine. In an earlier analysis of 587 of the donors, sequences lacking an unambiguous match to a single V gene segment were excluded. In an earlier analysis of several hundred of the donors, V segments were called functional above 56.7% productive rearrangements and were called segregating when the between-donor standard deviation exceeded 5%. A statistical classification framework was developed to diagnose cytomegalovirus status using the catalog of TCR beta chain sequences. V and J gene assignment, in a later analysis, came from comparing TCR nucleotide sequences with IMGT/GENE-DB human TR gene sequences. A later analysis assigned CDR3 sequences and most-parsimonious VDJ recombination scenarios with the TCRdist pipeline. In a later analysis, every TCR beta chain was defined by the combination of its CDR3 amino acid sequence and its V-gene family, and reads without a unique V-gene family were dropped. To address suspected cross-contamination and a sequencing artifact, a later analysis removed over 500 highly shared, low-generation-probability nucleotide sequences. For each public chain, a later analysis derived a clonal expansion index from normalized ranks of inferred template counts within each repertoire. In a later analysis, generation probabilities were computed using a VDJ recombination model fitted to out-of-frame rearrangements, and the results were checked against IGoR. In a later analysis, TCR-TCR, TCR-HLA and TCR-CMV co-occurrence was scored with hypergeometric tests, and a repertoire-size bias correction was applied to TCR pairs. In a later analysis, false discovery rates were estimated by permuting HLA or CMV assignments 20 times. A later analysis grouped co-occurring TCRs with DBSCAN, adding TCRdist sequence similarity when clustering within HLA-allele-positive subsets. Co-occurrence clustering excluded repertoires with fewer than 30,000 or more than 120,000 public chains, plus five with anomalous nucleotide sharing. TCRdb stores this immuneACCESS table with in-frame sequences only. Part of the clones is absent; in the studies checked, under half of the shortfall reflects unresolved V genes, and no reason is known for the rest. V and J calls and clone size are as listed in that table; D and trimming were resolved from the DNA. This sample lists about 140,000 clones; 75% to 80% were detected once. The ten biggest clones cover 1.6% of the sample.

This receptor was obtained from a female donor in good health and CMV-seronegative. Sequencing was done on a sample of PBMCs. The sequence is built from TRBV27 and TRBJ2-4, and 7 junction bases match TRBD1. Here is the DNA: TGTGCCAGCAGTTTATCGGGGACAGAGGACATTCAGTACTTC. Its amino acids are CASSLSGTEDIQYF.